The clone carrying this T cell receptor (beta chain) is medium-sized (0.01 to 0.1%) by share. Its antigen is currently unknown. The junction had 8 bases not matched to a gene; V was cut back by 4 bases and J by 4 bases. The V gene's germline CDR1 is SEHNR and CDR2 FQNEAQ (reference sequence). This CDR3 contains 18 residues. Constant-region reverse primers amplified full-length variable regions, followed by semi-nested Nested Universal Primer A PCR. One entry per CDR3 protein results from TCRdb running MiXCR on the 5' RACE reads. The repertoire holds about 11,000 distinct CDR3 sequences, with around a quarter as singletons. Cells sorted as Tregs were CD4+, CD25+ and CD127-/low. Study-level findings and limits: Greatest tumor Treg TCR overlap was with tumor naive CD4+ cells. In terms of TCR gene usage, tumor memory CD4+ T cells clustered together with blood and lymph node memory CD4+ cells, as well as with lymph node naive CD4+ cells.

The V and J genes are TRBV7-9 and TRBJ2-1; the match to TRBD2 covers 15 bases. What was sequenced was Tregs sorted from a lymph node. This clonotype was sampled from a female donor with breast cancer. The CDR3 reads CASSWTSGRALTYNEQFF. For the CDR3, the DNA is TGTGCCAGCAGCTGGACTAGCGGGAGGGCCCTTACTTACAATGAGCAGTTCTTC. The entire variable domain, with the rest obtained from reference TRBV7-9 and TRBJ2-1, is as follows: DTGVSQNPRHKITKRGQNVTFRCDPISEHNRLYWYRQTLGQGPEFLTYFQNEAQLEKSRLLSDRFSAERPKGSFSTLEIQRTEQGDSAMYLCASSWTSGRALTYNEQFFGPGTRLTVL.